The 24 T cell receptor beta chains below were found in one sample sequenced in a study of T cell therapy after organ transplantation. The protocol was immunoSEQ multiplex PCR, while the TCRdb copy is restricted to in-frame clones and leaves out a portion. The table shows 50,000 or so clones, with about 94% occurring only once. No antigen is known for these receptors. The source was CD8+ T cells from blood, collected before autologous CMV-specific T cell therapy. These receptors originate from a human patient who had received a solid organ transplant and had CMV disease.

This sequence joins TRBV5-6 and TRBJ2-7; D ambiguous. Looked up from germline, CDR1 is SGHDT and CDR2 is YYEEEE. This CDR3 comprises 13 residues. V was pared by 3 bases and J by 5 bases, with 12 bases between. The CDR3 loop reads CASSSDGFHEQYF. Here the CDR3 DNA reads TGTGCCAGCAGCTCCGACGGATTCCACGAGCAGTACTTC.

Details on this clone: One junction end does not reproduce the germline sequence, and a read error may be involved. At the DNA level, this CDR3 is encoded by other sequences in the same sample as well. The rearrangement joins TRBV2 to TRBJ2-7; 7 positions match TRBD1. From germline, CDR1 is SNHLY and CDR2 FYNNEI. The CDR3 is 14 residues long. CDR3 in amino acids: CASSPTGTAYEQYF. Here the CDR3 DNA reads TGCGCCAGCAGCCCCACCGGGACAGCTTACGAGCAGTACTTC.

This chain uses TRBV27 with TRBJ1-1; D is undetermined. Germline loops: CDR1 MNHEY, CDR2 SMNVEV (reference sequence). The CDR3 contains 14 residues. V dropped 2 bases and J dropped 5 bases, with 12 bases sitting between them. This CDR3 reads CASSLSSGGTEAFF. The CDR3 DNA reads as TGTGCCAGCAGTTTAAGCTCAGGTGGGACTGAAGCTTTCTTT.

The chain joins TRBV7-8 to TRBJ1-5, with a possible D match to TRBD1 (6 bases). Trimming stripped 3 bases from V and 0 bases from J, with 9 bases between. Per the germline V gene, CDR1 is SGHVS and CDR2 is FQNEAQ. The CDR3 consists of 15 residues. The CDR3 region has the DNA TGTGCCAGCAGCTTTTACAGGGATAGCAATCAGCCCCAGCATTTT. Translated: CASSFYRDSNQPQHF.

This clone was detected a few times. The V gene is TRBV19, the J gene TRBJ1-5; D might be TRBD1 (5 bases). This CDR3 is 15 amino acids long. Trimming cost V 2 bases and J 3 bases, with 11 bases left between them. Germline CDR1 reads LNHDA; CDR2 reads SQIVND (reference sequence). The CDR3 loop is CASSITQESNQPQHF. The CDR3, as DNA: TGTGCCAGTAGTATAACACAGGAATCCAATCAGCCCCAGCATTTT.

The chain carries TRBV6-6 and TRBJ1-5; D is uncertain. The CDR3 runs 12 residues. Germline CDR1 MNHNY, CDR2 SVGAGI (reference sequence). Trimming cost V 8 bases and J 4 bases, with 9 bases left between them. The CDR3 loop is CASGTVNQPQHF. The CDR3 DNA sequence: TGTGCCAGCGGCACGGTGAATCAGCCCCAGCATTTT.

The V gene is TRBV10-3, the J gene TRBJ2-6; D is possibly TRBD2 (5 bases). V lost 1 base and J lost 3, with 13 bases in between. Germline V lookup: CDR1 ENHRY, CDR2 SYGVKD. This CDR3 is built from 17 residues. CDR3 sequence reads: CAISELPRGYGANVLTF. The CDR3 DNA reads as TGTGCCATCAGTGAGTTACCCCGGGGATATGGGGCCAACGTCCTGACTTTC.

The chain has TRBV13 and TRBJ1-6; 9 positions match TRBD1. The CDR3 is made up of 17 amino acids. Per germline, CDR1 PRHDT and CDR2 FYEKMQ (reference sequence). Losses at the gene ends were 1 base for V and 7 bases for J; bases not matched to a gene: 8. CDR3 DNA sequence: TGTGCCAGCAGCTTAGCGGGGACAGGGTATAGGAATTCACCCCTCCACTTT. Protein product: CASSLAGTGYRNSPLHF.

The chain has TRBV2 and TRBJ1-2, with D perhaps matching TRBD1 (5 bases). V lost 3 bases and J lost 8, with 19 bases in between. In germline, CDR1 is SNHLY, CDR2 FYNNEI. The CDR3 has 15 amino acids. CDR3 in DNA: TGTGCCAGCAGTGAGTTGGAGGGGAAAGCGAGCGGCTACACCTTC. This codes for CASSELEGKASGYTF.

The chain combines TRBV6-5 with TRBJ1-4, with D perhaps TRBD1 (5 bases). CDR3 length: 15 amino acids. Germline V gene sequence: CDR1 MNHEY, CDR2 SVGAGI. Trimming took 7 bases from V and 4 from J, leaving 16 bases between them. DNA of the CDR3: TGTGCCAGCACCCTTGGGGCAGGAATTAATGAAAAACTGTTTTTT. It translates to CASTLGAGINEKLFF.

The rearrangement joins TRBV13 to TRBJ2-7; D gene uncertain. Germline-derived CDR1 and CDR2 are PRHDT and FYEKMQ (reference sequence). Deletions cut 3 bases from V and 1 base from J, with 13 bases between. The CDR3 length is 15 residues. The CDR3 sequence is CASSFYSTPSYEQYF. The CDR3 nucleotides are TGTGCCAGCAGCTTCTACTCGACACCTTCCTACGAGCAGTACTTC.

The CDR3 loop reads CASSDLNEQYF. The CDR3 DNA reads TGCGCCAGCAGTGATTTGAACGAGCAGTACTTC. The rearrangement joins TRBV10-2 to TRBJ2-7, with D unresolved. The V end lost 3 bases, the J end lost 5 bases, and 5 bases lay between the germline ends. Germline CDR1 reads WSHSY; CDR2 reads SAAADI. The length of the CDR3 is 11 residues.

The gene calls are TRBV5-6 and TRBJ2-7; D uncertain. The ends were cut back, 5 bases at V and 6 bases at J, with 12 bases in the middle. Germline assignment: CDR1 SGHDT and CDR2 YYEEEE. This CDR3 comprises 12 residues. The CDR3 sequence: CASSPGPLEQYF. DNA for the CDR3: TGTGCCAGCAGTCCCGGACCACTCGAGCAGTACTTC.

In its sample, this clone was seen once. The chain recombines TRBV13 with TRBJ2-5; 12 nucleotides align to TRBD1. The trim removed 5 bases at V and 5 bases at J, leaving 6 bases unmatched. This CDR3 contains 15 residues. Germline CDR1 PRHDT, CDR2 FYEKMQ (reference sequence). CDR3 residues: CASSPGQGAGETQYF. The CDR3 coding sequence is TGTGCCAGCAGCCCGGGACAGGGGGCCGGGGAGACCCAGTACTTC.

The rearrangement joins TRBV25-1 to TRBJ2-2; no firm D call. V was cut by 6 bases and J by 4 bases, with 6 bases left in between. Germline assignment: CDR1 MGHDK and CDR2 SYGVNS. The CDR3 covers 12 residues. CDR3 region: CASREITGELFF. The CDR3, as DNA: TGTGCCAGCAGGGAAATCACCGGGGAGCTGTTTTTT.

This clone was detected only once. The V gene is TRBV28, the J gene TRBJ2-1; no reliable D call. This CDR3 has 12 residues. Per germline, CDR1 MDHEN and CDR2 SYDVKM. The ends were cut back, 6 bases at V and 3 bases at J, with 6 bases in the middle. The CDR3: CASSPVYNEQFF. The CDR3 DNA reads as TGTGCCAGCAGCCCTGTCTACAATGAGCAGTTCTTC.

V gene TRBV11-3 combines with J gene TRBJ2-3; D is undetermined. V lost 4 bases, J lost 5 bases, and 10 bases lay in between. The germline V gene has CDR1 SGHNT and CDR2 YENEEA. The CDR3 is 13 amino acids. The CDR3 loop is CASSSSSRDTQYF. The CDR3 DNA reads TGTGCCAGCAGCTCGAGCTCCAGAGATACGCAGTATTTT.

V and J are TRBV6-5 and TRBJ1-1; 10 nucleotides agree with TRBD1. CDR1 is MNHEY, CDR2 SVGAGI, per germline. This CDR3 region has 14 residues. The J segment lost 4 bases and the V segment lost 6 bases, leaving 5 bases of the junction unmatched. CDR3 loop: CASSPTGGGTEAFF. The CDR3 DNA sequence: TGTGCCAGCAGCCCGACAGGGGGCGGCACTGAAGCTTTCTTT.

The CDR3 region is CSVVPGPTNTGELFF. As DNA, the CDR3 is TGCAGCGTTGTCCCGGGGCCTACGAACACCGGGGAGCTGTTTTTT. The chain employs TRBV29-1 and TRBJ2-2, with D perhaps matching TRBD1 or TRBD2 (5 bases each). Germline V gene lookup returns CDR1 SQVTM and CDR2 ANQGSEA. Between the trimmed V and J ends, which lost 4 bases and 0 bases, there was a span of 12 bases. There are 15 residues in the CDR3.

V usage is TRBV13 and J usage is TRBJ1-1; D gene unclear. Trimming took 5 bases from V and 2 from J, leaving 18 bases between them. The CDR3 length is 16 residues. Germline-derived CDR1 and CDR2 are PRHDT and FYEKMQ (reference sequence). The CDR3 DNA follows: TGTGCCAGCAGCCCTATGATTATGAGGTTCAACACTGAAGCTTTCTTT. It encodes CASSPMIMRFNTEAFF. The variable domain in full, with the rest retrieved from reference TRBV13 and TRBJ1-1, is AAGVIQSPRHLIKEKRETATLKCYPIPRHDTVYWYQQGPGQDPQFLISFYEKMQSDKGSIPDRFSAQQFSDYHSELNMSSLELGDSALYFCASSPMIMRFNTEAFFGQGTRLTVV.

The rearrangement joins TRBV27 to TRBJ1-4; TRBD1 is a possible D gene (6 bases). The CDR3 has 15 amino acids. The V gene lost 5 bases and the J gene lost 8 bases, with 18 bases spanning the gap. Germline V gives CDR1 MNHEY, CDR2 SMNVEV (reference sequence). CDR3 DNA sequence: TGTGCCAGCAGTGCGGTACGGGGGGGCATGGAAAAACTGTTTTTT. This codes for CASSAVRGGMEKLFF.

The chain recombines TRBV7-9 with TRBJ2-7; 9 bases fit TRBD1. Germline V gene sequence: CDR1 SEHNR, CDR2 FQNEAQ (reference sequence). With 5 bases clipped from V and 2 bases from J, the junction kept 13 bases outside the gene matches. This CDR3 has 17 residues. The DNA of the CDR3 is TGTGCCAGCAGCGTAGTAAATCTGGACAGGGGAGCCTACGAGCAGTACTTC. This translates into CASSVVNLDRGAYEQYF.

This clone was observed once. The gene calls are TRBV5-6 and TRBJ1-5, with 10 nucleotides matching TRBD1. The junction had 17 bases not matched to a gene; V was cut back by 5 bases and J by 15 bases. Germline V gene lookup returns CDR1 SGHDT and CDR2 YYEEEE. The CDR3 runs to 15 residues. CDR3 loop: CASRPWGTGVLGWHF. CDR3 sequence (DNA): TGTGCCAGCAGGCCTTGGGGGACAGGGGTGTTAGGGTGGCATTTT.

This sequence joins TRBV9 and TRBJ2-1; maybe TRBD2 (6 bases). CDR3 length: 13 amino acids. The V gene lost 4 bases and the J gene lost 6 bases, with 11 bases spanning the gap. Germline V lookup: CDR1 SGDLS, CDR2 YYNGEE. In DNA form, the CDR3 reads TGTGCCAGCAGCCCCGGGAGCTCCAATGAGCAGTTCTTC. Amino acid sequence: CASSPGSSNEQFF.